This T cell receptor beta chain was sequenced during a study of blood T cells in healthy people across ages. Alongside a J-beta primer mix, a sample-barcoded 5' primer served in a second PCR lasting about 7 to 12 cycles. TCRdb re-called the 5' RACE reads with MiXCR, one entry per CDR3 protein. The sample has 550,000 to 750,000 distinct CDR3 sequences, approximately 21% seen once; the top ten hold 3% to 4%. The CDR3 runs 14 residues. Germline values: CDR1 SGHRS, CDR2 YFSETQ. V was clipped by 4 bases and J by 4 bases, with 15 bases between them. A few counts support this clonotype. The sample taken for sequencing was blood. The TCR was taken from a man in his 70s in good health. The gene calls are TRBV5-1 and TRBJ2-7; D possibly corresponds to TRBD2 (6 bases). In DNA form, the CDR3 reads TGCGCCAGCAGCCCAACTAGCATCCCTTACGAGCAGTACTTC. Translating it yields CASSPTSIPYEQYF.